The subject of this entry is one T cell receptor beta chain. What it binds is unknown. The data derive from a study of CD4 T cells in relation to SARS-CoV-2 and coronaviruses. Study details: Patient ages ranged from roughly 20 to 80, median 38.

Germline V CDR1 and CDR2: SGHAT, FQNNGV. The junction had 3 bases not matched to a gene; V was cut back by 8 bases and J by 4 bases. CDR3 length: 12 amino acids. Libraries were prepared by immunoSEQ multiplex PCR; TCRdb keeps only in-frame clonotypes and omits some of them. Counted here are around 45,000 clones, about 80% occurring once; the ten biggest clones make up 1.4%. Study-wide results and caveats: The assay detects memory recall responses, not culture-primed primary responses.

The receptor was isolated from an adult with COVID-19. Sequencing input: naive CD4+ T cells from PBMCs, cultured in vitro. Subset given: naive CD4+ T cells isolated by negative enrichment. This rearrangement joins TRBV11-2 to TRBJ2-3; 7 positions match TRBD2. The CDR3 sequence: CASGLGADTQYF. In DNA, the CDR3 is TGTGCCAGCGGACTAGGAGCAGATACGCAGTATTTT.